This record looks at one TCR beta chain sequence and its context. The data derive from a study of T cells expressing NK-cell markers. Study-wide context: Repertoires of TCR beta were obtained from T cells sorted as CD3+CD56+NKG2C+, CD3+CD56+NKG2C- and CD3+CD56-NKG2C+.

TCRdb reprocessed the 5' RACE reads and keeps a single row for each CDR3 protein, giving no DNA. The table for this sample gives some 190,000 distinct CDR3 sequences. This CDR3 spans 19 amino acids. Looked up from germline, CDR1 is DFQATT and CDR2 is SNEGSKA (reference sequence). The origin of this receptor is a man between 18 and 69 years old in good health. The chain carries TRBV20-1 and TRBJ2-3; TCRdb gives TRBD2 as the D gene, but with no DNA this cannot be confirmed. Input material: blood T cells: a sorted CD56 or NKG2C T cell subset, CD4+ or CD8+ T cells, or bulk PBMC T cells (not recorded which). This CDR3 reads CSARALGTSGGANTDTQYF.